This T cell receptor beta chain is drawn from a study of blood T cell repertoires in COVID-19 (dated by TCRdb to 2018 to 2020). Context from the whole study: The collaborator samples originated in the United States, Italy and Spain and spanned the acute and convalescent phases of COVID-19. The sample metadata nearly always contained a de-identified subject ID, COVID-19 status, age in years and sex. The material from the prospective study consisted of cDNA or gDNA derived from T cells, B-cell-depleted T cells, or PBMCs. Samples came from the ongoing ImmuneRACE study (first 160 participants) plus 1,254 subjects from 6 global collaborators. The dataset comprised deeply sampled blood TCRbeta repertoires from subjects exposed to, actively infected with, or recovered from COVID-19. The repertoires were released in a freely available public database meant as a resource for research on the immune response to SARS-CoV-2. Where available, HLA class I and class II types were obtained from metadata supplied by the sample provider rather than from assay-based typing.

Each collaborating institution followed its own protocols to collect whole blood in K2EDTA tubes. For TCRbeta analysis, collaborators shipped samples in one of three forms: frozen whole blood, isolated PBMCs, or DNA extracted from either of those sample types. This clone has just a few counts. This clone's antigen is unknown. No base-level quality is on record; no much larger clone is a single base apart. Based on the germline V gene, the CDR1 and CDR2 sequences are SQVTM and ANQGSEA. V loses 3 bases, J loses 8 bases, and the germline ends lie 10 bases apart. The CDR3 starts with the cysteine, ends with the phenylalanine, and has 11 residues. Only CDR3 DNA remains: 33 bases, in frame from the first base. Here is what the overall study found, with its caveats: The quantity of clinical and demographic metadata differed by source and by participant and was supplied without curation.

The immunoSEQ Assay, a bias-controlled multiplex PCR, was used to amplify TCRbeta CDR3 regions from genomic DNA. On the study's bioinformatics: Within the assay, amplification of reference gene primers was used to estimate how many nucleated cells each sample contained. To quantify the absolute abundance of each unique TCRbeta CDR3 rearrangement, sequence reads were collapsed and filtered. Productive Simpson clonality was computed per sample as the square root of Simpson's diversity index over productive rearrangements. TCRdb provides this immuneACCESS table in a form limited to in-frame rearrangements. Some clones are lacking; in checked studies, under half of them reflect an unresolved V gene, and why the rest are absent is not known. The V and J calls and clone size come from that table; D and trimming were worked out from the DNA. The sample contains tens of thousands of clones, approximately 83% of them found a single time. The top ten hold 25% to 30% of the sample.

Material: peripheral blood. The clonotype was recovered from a human donor in a cohort sampled during active COVID-19. The chain was built from TRBV29-1 and TRBJ1-2; the D segment cannot be called with confidence. Here the CDR3 is given as CSVDAAGGYTF. At the DNA level, the sequence is TGCAGCGTTGACGCCGCGGGGGGCTACACCTTC.